This T cell receptor (beta chain) was documented in a study of blood T cell repertoires in COVID-19. Across the study: T cells, B-cell-depleted T cells, or PBMCs provided the cDNA or gDNA that served as material.

The CDR3 is 12 residues long. Trimming removed 8 bases from V and 5 bases from J, with 12 bases in between. Using immunoSEQ multiplex PCR, the repertoire was profiled, and TCRdb retains in-frame clones only, with some absent. The sample lists roughly 330,000 clones, around 87% occurring once. Symptom resolution, clearance, or two negative PCRs marked the recovered donors of Cohort 3. The TCR originated in a woman under 40 who had recovered from COVID-19. Material: PBMCs or T cells enriched from blood (not recorded which). The chain joins TRBV12-3 or TRBV12-4 to TRBJ1-2; no reliable D call. CDR3: CASRSHFYGYTF. CDR3 nucleotide sequence: TGTGCCAGCCGATCTCACTTTTATGGCTACACCTTC.